These T cell receptor beta chains were read from a single sample in a study of cytomegalovirus exposure and HLA in healthy donors. Measured with immunoSEQ multiplex PCR; TCRdb has only the in-frame clones, and not every one. The repertoire holds 40,000 to 45,000 clones, with about half as singletons. Specimen: PBMCs. These receptors all come from a man in his sixties in good health and CMV-seronegative. Each CDR3 is given with its conserved first and last residue. D genes are given only for firm matches. Clone sizes are given selectively: once, few, many, or a class where the clone is expanded.

>TRBV7-2|-|TRBJ2-7|-
TGTGCCAGCAGCTTAGTCGGCTTGGCTAGTCAGTACTTC
CASSLVGLASQYF
>TRBV10-2|-|TRBJ2-7|-
TGCGCCAGCAGCTTGACAGGTTACGAGCAGTACTTC
CASSLTGYEQYF
>TRBV30|-|TRBJ1-4|few
TGTGCCTGGAATCCCGGCGGGGGTATTTATGAAAAACTGTTTTTT
CAWNPGGGIYEKLFF
>TRBV30|-|TRBJ2-3|few
TGTGCCTGGACCCCCATCACAGATACGCAGTATTTT
CAWTPITDTQYF
>TRBV10-3|-|TRBJ1-2|-
TGTGCCATCAGTGTGGAGGGTCAGGATGGCTACACCTTC
CAISVEGQDGYTF
>TRBV29-1|TRBD2|TRBJ2-7|-
TGCAGCGTTGAAGTAGTAGCGGGGAACGAGCAGTACTTC
CSVEVVAGNEQYF
>TRBV2|-|TRBJ1-1|-
TGTGCCAGCAGAAGAGACTCAAACACTGAAGCTTTCTTT
CASRRDSNTEAFF
>TRBV28|TRBD1|TRBJ1-4|few
TGTGCCAGCAGCTACGGGACAGCTAATGAAAAACTGTTTTTT
CASSYGTANEKLFF
>TRBV30|-|TRBJ2-6|-
TGTGCCTGGAGTTGGACTTCTGGGGCCAACGTCCTGACTTTC
CAWSWTSGANVLTF
>TRBV27|TRBD1|TRBJ2-7|-
TGTGCCAGCAGCCGGGACAGGGGCTACGAGCAGTACTTC
CASSRDRGYEQYF
>TRBV28|-|TRBJ1-2|once
TGTGCCAGCAGTTTTCCAGCTAACTATGGCTACACCTTC
CASSFPANYGYTF
>TRBV5-1|-|TRBJ1-2|-
TGCGCCAGCAGCTTGGCCGACTTCTATGGCTACACCTTC
CASSLADFYGYTF
>TRBV27|TRBD1|TRBJ2-7|-
TGTGCCAGCAGGAGACAGGGGGCTTACGAGCAGTACTTC
CASRRQGAYEQYF
>TRBV6-6|-|TRBJ1-5|few
TGTGCCAGCAGTGATGACATTCACAATCAGCCCCAGCATTTT
CASSDDIHNQPQHF
>TRBV29-1|-|TRBJ1-4|-
TGCAGCGGTGGCGGTGGAAATGAAAAACTGTTTTTT
CSGGGGNEKLFF
>TRBV18|-|TRBJ2-7|-
TGTGCCAGCTCACCACTACAGGGCAACTACGAGCAGTACTTC
CASSPLQGNYEQYF
>TRBV11-2|-|TRBJ2-3|few
TGTGCCAGCAACCTGGGAGGAAATACGCAGTATTTT
CASNLGGNTQYF
>TRBV18|TRBD1|TRBJ2-7|-
TGTGCCAGCTCGCCTCAGGGACAGGGGTCCTACGAGCAGTACTTC
CASSPQGQGSYEQYF
>TRBV6-5|TRBD1|TRBJ1-2|-
TGTGCCAGCAGACTGGACAGGGTGAGGGGCTACACCTTC
CASRLDRVRGYTF
>TRBV5-6|-|TRBJ2-7|-
TGTGCCAGCAGCTTGGATCTTTTCTACGAGCAGTACTTC
CASSLDLFYEQYF
>TRBV10-3|TRBD2|TRBJ2-1|-
TGTGCCATCAGTGGGACTAGCGGGGCCTTAAGTGTGGACAATGAGCAGTTCTTC
CAISGTSGALSVDNEQFF
>TRBV28|-|TRBJ1-1|-
TGTGCCAGCAGTCGGGACATCCTTCGAGCTTTCTTT
CASSRDILRAFF